This TCR beta chain was obtained from a study of OX40 agonist ivuxolimab in advanced cancers. About the study as a whole: Ivuxolimab was an agonistic, fully human IgG2 monoclonal antibody directed against OX40 (CD134), a costimulatory receptor. The purpose of peripheral TCRbeta sequencing was to test whether ivuxolimab changed TCR sequence diversity and led to clonal T-cell expansion. Intravenous ivuxolimab was administered to patients every 2 weeks at six dose levels: 0.01, 0.1, 0.3, 1.5, 3 and 10 mg/kg. Of the approximately 54 patients in dose escalation, 19 had hepatocellular carcinoma, roughly 15 had melanoma, 9 had renal cell carcinoma and 9 had head and neck cancer. The monotherapy dose-escalation portion (N ≈ 55 patients) of the phase I ivuxolimab trial is reported in the paper. A male proportion of roughly 80% and a mean age of approximately 61 years, ranging from 23 to 79, were recorded for the dose-escalation cohort. Patients were allowed to have had prior anti-PD-1, anti-PD-L1 or anti-CTLA-4 therapy, and 30% to 50% of the dose-escalation patients had previously received checkpoint inhibitors. Partial responses were achieved by three dose-escalation patients, of whom one had hepatocellular carcinoma and two had cutaneous melanoma. General findings and caveats noted by the study authors: The antigen specificity of the clonally expanded peripheral T cells was not determined. In partial responders in the 0.1-3.0 mg/kg groups, normalized peripheral clonal expansion was found to be among the lowest, especially among CD8+ T cells. After ivuxolimab, CD8+ T cells had more expanded clones than CD4+ T cells on average. Low levels of normalized T-cell clonal expansion were also seen in some patients who did not respond. At doses of 0.1 to 3.0 mg/kg, clonal expansion of both CD4+ and CD8+ T cells in blood was seen between baseline and week 6.

Including cysteine and phenylalanine, the CDR3 has 11 amino acids. Only the CDR3 DNA is retained, 33 bases long and in frame from the first base. According to the germline V gene, CDR1 reads SNHLY and CDR2 reads FYNNEI. V and J lose 2 bases and 6 bases, and a span of 5 bases separates them. The trial excluded patients who had a history of autoimmune disease or who were on systemic immunosuppression. Peripheral blood for TCR sequencing was drawn from every dose cohort at baseline, at cycle 4 day 1 and at cycle 7 day 1. The samples were taken from a phase I, first-in-human, multicenter, open-label dose-escalation trial of ivuxolimab. Adults with locally advanced or metastatic melanoma, renal cell carcinoma, hepatocellular carcinoma or head and neck squamous cell carcinoma were enrolled in the trial. Before TCR sequencing, CD4+ and CD8+ T cells were separately sorted from peripheral blood. Genomic DNA was extracted from sorted cells for sequencing of the TCRbeta CDR3 region. TCRbeta CDR3 regions were sequenced using the immunoSEQ Assay. TCRdb mirrors the immuneACCESS table, restricted to in-frame sequences. Some clones are absent from its copies; in checked studies, under half trace to an unresolved V gene, and the reason for the others is unknown. In this sample the table shows just under 65,000 clones, roughly nine tenths of which occur a single time. The top ten clonotypes cover about 5% of the sample.

As for this clone: Its specific antigen is unknown. No much larger clone exists at a distance of one base, and base qualities are not known.

The V gene is TRBV2 and the J gene is TRBJ2-7; the D gene cannot be resolved reliably. The sample in question was CD4+ or CD8+ T cells sorted from blood, obtained in a trial of the OX40 agonist ivuxolimab. The TCR originated in an adult with an advanced solid tumor such as melanoma, head and neck, liver or kidney cancer. The DNA sequence follows: TGTGCCAGCAGTGAAACGGCCGAGCAGTACTTC. It codes for CASSETAEQYF.